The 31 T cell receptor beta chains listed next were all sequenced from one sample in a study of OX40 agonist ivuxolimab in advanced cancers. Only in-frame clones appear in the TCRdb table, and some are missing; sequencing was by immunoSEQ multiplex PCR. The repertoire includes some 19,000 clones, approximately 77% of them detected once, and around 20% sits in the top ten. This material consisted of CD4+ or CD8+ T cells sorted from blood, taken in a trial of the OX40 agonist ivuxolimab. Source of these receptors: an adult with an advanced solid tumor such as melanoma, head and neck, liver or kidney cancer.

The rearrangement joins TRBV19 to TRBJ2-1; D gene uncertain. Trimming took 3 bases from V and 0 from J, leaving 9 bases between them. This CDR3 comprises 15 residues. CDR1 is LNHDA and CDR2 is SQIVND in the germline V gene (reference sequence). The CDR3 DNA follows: TGTGCCAGTAGTATCGTTTTTAGCTCCTACAATGAGCAGTTCTTC. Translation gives CASSIVFSSYNEQFF.

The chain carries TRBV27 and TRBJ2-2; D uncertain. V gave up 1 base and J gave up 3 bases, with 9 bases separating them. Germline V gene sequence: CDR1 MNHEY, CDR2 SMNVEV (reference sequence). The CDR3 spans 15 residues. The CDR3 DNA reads TGTGCCAGCAGTTTATTGAATCAATACACCGGGGAGCTGTTTTTT. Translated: CASSLLNQYTGELFF.

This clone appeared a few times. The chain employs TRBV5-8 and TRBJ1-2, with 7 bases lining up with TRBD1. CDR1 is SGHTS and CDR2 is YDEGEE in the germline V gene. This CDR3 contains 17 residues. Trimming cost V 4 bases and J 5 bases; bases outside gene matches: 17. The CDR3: CASSGVVGVGTVYGYTF. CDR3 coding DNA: TGTGCCAGCAGCGGCGTCGTCGGGGTCGGGACAGTGTATGGCTACACCTTC.

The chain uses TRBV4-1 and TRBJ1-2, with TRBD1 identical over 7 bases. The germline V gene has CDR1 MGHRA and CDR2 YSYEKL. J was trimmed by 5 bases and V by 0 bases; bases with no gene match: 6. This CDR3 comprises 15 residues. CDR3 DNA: TGCGCCAGCAGCCAAGAAGACAGGGCCACATATGGCTACACCTTC. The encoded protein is CASSQEDRATYGYTF.

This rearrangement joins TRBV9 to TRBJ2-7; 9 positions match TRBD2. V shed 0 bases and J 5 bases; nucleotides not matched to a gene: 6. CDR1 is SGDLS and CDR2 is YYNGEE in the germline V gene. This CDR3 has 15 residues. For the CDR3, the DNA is TGTGCCAGCAGCGTAGCTGGCGGGGGGGCCGACGAGCAGTACTTC. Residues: CASSVAGGGADEQYF.

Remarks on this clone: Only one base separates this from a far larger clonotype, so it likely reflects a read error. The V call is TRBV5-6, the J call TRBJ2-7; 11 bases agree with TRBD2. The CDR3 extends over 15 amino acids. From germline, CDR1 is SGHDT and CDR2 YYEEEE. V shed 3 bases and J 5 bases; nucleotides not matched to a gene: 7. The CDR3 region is CASSSGLAGADEQYF. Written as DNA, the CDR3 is TGTGCCAGCAGCTCCGGACTAGCGGGCGCCGACGAGCAGTACTTC.

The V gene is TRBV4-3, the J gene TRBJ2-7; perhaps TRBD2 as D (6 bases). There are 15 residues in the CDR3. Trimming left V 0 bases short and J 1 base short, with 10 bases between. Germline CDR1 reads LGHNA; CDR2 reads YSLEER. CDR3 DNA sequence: TGCGCCAGCAGCCAAGAAGGGACTTCTTCCTACGAGCAGTACTTC. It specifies CASSQEGTSSYEQYF.

CDR3 sequence: CASSLEGPTNEKLFF. The CDR3 DNA follows: TGCGCCAGCAGCTTGGAAGGCCCAACTAATGAAAAACTGTTTTTT. The V call is TRBV5-1, the J call TRBJ1-4, with D uncertain. Germline V CDR1 and CDR2: SGHRS, YFSETQ. The length of the CDR3 is 15 residues. V was clipped by 0 bases and J by 0 bases, with 6 bases between them.

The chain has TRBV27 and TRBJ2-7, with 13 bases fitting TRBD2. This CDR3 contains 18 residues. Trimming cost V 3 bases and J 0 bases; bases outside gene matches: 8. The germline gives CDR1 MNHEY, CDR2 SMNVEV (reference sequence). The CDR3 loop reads CASSLTGLAGKSSYEQYF. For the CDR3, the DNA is TGTGCCAGCAGTTTGACGGGACTAGCGGGAAAGAGCTCCTACGAGCAGTACTTC.

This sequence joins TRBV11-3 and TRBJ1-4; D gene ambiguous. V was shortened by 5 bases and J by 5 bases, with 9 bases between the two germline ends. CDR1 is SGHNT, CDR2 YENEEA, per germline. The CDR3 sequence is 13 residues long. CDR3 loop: CASSHWTNEKLFF. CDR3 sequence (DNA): TGTGCCAGCAGCCACTGGACGAATGAAAAACTGTTTTTT.

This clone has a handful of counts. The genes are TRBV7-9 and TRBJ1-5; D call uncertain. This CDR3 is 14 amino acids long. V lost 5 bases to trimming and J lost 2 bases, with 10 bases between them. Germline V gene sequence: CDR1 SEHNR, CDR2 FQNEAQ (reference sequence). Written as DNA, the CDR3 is TGTGCCAGCAGCCCACCGGGTGGCAATCAGCCCCAGCATTTT. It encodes CASSPPGGNQPQHF.

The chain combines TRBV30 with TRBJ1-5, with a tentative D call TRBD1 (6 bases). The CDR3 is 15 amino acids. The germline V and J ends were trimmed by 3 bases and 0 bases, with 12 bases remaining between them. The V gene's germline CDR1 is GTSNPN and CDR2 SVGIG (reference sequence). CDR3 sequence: CAWSGGTNSNQPQHF. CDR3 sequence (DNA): TGTGCCTGGAGCGGTGGGACAAATAGCAATCAGCCCCAGCATTTT.

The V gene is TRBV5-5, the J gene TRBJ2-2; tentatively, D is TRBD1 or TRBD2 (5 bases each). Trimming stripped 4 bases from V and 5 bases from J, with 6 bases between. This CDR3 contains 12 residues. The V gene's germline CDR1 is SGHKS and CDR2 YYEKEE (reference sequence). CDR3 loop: CASSGGTGELFF. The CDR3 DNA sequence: TGTGCCAGCAGCGGGGGAACCGGGGAGCTGTTTTTT.

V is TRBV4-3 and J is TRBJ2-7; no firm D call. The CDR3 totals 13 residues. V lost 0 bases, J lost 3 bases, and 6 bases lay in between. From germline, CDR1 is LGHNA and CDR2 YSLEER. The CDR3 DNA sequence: TGCGCCAGCAGCCAAGATCTCATCTACGAGCAGTACTTC. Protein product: CASSQDLIYEQYF.

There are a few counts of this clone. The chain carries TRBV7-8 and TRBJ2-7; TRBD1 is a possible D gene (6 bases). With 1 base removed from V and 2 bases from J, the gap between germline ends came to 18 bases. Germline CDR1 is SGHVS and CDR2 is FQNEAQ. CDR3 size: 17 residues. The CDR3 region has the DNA TGTGCCAGCAGCTTAGTTTTTTCCGGGACACAGACCTACGAGCAGTACTTC. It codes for CASSLVFSGTQTYEQYF. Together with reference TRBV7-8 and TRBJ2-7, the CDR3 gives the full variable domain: GAGVSQSPRYKVAKRGQDVALRCDPISGHVSLFWYQQALGQGPEFLTYFQNEAQLDKSGLPSDRFFAERPEGSVSTLKIQRTQQEDSAVYLCASSLVFSGTQTYEQYFGPGTRLTVT.

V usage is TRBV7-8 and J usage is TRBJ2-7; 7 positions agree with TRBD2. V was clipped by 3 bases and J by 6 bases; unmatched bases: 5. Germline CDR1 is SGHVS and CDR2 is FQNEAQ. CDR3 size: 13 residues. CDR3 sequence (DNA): TGTGCCAGCAGCTTTCCAGGGAGGGGCGAGCAGTACTTC. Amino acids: CASSFPGRGEQYF.

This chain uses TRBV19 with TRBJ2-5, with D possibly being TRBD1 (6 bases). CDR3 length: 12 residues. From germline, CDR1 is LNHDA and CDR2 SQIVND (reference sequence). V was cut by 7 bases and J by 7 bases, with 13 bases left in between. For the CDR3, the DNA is TGTGCCAGTAATGGGGGCGGCGTGACCCAGTACTTC. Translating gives CASNGGGVTQYF.

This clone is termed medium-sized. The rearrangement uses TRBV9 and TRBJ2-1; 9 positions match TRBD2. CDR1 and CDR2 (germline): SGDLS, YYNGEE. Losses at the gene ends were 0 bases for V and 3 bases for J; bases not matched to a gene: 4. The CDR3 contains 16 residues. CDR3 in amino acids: CASSVGRTSDYNEQFF. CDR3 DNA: TGTGCCAGCAGCGTAGGGAGGACTAGCGACTACAATGAGCAGTTCTTC.

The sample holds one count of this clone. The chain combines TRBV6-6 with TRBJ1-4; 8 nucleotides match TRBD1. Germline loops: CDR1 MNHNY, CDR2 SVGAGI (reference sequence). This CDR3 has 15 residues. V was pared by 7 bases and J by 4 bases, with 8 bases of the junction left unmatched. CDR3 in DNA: TGTGCCAGCACCACGACAGGGGCCGATAATGAAAAACTGTTTTTT. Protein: CASTTTGADNEKLFF.

The CDR3 is CASSRGQGNQPQHF. CDR3 coding DNA: TGTGCCAGCAGCCGCGGACAGGGCAATCAGCCCCAGCATTTT. This rearrangement joins TRBV14 to TRBJ1-5; 7 nucleotides line up with TRBD1. The V gene end was trimmed by 4 bases and the J gene end by 2 bases; junction bases not matched to a gene: 2. Germline V CDR1 and CDR2: SGHDN, FVKESK. The CDR3 loop spans 14 amino acids.

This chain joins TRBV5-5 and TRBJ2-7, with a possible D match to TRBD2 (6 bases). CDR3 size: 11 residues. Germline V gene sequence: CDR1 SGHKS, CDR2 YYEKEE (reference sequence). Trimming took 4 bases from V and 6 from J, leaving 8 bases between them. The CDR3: CASSGGAEQYF. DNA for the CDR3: TGTGCCAGCAGCGGCGGGGCCGAGCAGTACTTC.

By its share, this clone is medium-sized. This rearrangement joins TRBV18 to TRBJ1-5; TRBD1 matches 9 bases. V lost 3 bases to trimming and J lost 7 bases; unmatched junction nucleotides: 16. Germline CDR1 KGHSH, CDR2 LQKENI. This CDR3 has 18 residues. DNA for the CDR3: TGTGCCAGCTCACCGTTACCGGGACAGGGTTCAGATGGGCAGCCCCAGCATTTT. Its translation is CASSPLPGQGSDGQPQHF.

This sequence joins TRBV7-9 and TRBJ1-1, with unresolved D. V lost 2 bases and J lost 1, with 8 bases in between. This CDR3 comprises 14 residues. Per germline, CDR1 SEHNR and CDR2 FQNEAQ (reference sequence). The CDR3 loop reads CASSLTKGNTEAFF. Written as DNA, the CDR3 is TGTGCCAGCAGCTTAACGAAAGGGAACACTGAAGCTTTCTTT.

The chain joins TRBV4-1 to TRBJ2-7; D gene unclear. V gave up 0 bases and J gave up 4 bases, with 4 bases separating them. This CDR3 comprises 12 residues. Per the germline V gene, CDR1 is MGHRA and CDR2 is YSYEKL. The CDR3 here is CASSQEGYEQYF. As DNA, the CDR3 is TGCGCCAGCAGCCAAGAAGGGTACGAGCAGTACTTC.

The CDR3 nucleotides are TGTGCCAGCAGCTTGGTATCGGACAGGGGAACCGGGGAGCTGTTTTTT. Residues: CASSLVSDRGTGELFF. This rearrangement joins TRBV5-6 to TRBJ2-2; TRBD1 matches at 9 bases. The length of the CDR3 is 16 residues. Trimming took 0 bases from V and 5 from J; bases not matched to a gene: 5. Germline CDR1 reads SGHDT; CDR2 reads YYEEEE.

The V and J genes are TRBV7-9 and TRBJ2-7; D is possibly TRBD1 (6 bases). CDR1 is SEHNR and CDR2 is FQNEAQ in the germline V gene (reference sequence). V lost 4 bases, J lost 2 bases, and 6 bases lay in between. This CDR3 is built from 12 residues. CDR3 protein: CASSWDTYEQYF. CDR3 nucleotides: TGTGCCAGCAGCTGGGACACCTACGAGCAGTACTTC.

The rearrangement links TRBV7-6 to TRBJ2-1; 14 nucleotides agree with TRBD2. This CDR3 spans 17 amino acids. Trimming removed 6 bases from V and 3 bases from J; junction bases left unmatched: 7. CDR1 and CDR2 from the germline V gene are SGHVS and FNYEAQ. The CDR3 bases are TGTGCCAGCAGTCTTAAGGGACTAGCGGGGGTCTACAATGAGCAGTTCTTC. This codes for CASSLKGLAGVYNEQFF. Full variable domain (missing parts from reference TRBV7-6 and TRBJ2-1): GAGVSQSPRYKVTKRGQDVALRCDPISGHVSLYWYRQALGQGPEFLTYFNYEAQQDKSGLPNDRFSAERPEGSISTLTIQRTEQRDSAMYRCASSLKGLAGVYNEQFFGPGTRLTVL.

Here the CDR3 reads CASSLLESPLYEQYF. The CDR3 DNA is TGTGCCAGCAGCTTACTAGAATCTCCCCTCTACGAGCAGTACTTC. The chain has TRBV7-9 and TRBJ2-7; no firm D call. The germline V and J ends were trimmed by 2 bases and 3 bases, with 14 bases remaining between them. The V gene's germline CDR1 is SEHNR and CDR2 FQNEAQ (reference sequence). This CDR3 comprises 15 residues.

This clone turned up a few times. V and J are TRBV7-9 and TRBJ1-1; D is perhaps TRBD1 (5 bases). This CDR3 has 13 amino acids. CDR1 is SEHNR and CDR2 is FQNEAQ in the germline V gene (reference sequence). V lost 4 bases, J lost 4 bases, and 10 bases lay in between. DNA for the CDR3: TGTGCCAGCAGCTCTCAGGGTCTCACTGAAGCTTTCTTT. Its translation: CASSSQGLTEAFF.

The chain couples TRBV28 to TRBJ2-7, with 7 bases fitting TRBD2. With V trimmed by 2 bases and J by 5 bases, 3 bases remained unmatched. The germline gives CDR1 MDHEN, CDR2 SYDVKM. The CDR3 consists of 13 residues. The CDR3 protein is CASSLTGGNEQYF. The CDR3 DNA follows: TGTGCCAGCAGTTTAACCGGGGGGAACGAGCAGTACTTC.

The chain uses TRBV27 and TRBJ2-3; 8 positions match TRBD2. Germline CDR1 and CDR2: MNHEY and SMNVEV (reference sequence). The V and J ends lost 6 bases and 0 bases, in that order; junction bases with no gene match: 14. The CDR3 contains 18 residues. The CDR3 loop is CASSFSRRGGHSTDTQYF. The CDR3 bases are TGTGCCAGCAGCTTCAGTCGCCGGGGGGGCCATAGCACAGATACGCAGTATTTT.